This T cell receptor (beta chain) was profiled in a study of blood T cell repertoires in COVID-19. TCRdb's copy holds only in-frame clones and misses some; the assay was immunoSEQ multiplex PCR. The sample consists of more than 85,000 clones, 91% of them appearing once. CDR1 is MNHEY and CDR2 is SMNVEV in the germline V gene (reference sequence). After removal of 6 bases from V and 7 bases from J, the junction contained 8 bases not matched to a gene. The CDR3 runs to 15 residues. This clone is a singleton in its sample. The chain recombines TRBV27 with TRBJ1-6, with TRBD1 identical over 8 bases. Sequenced input: peripheral blood. The TCR was taken from a man between 60 and 75 years old with acute or convalescent COVID-19. Here the CDR3 DNA reads TGTGCCAGCAGCCCCTGGACAGGGCGAAATTCACCCCTCCACTTT. Amino acid sequence: CASSPWTGRNSPLHF.